The 3 T cell receptor beta chains below all came from one sample that was sequenced in a study of T cell responses to AZD1222 COVID-19 vaccine. The assay was immunoSEQ multiplex PCR, and TCRdb's table has in-frame clones only and misses some. The table includes under 200,000 clones, 88% detected once. The sample here was peripheral blood, taken on day 0 of AZD1222 vaccination. These receptors were collected from an adult in good health.

The rearrangement uses TRBV10-3 and TRBJ1-5; a possible D gene is TRBD1 (6 bases). The V end was cut by 5 bases, the J end by 5 bases, with 10 bases between. Per the germline V gene, CDR1 is ENHRY and CDR2 is SYGVKD. This CDR3 has 13 residues. CDR3 sequence (DNA): TGTGCCATCAGTTCAGGGGAAGATCAGCCCCAGCATTTT. This gives the protein CAISSGEDQPQHF.

V usage is TRBV5-1 and J usage is TRBJ1-4; 10 nucleotides match TRBD1. V shed 6 bases and J 7 bases; nucleotides not matched to a gene: 9. Germline V gives CDR1 SGHRS, CDR2 YFSETQ. This CDR3 region has 15 residues. For the CDR3, the DNA is TGCGCCAGCATCCCGGGACAGGGGAATGCTGAAAAACTGTTTTTT. It specifies CASIPGQGNAEKLFF.

The rearrangement joins TRBV5-4 to TRBJ2-2, with 7 bases identical to TRBD1. Germline V CDR1 and CDR2: SGHNT, YYREEE (reference sequence). This CDR3 spans 14 amino acids. V trimming: 0 bases; J trimming: 7 bases; junction bases outside the gene matches: 3. This chain's CDR3 is CASSLGQGVGELFF. The CDR3 coding sequence is TGTGCCAGCAGCTTGGGACAGGGAGTCGGGGAGCTGTTTTTT.